The clone carrying this T cell receptor (beta chain) was counted at least ten times. The antigen is not known. The data were obtained in a study of Graves' ophthalmopathy and Graves' hyperthyroidism. The sequenced template was RNA, covering the TCR beta CDR3 region. RT-PCR in the first round used HTBI primers; a second-round multiplex PCR followed. MiXCR, run by TCRdb on the multiplex PCR reads, gives a single entry per CDR3 protein. Of around 43,000 distinct CDR3 sequences in the sample, roughly half were seen once. Per germline, CDR1 GTSNPN and CDR2 SVGIG (reference sequence). The CDR3 consists of 13 residues. Trimming pared 2 bases from V and 7 bases from J, leaving 15 bases between. General study results and limits: The model's prediction of ophthalmopathy progression had 70.59% sensitivity and roughly 72% specificity.

The V call is TRBV30, the J call TRBJ2-7; D might be TRBD1 (5 bases). The material sequenced was peripheral blood. This clonotype was sampled from an adult man with Graves' ophthalmopathy. The DNA of the CDR3 is TGTGCCTGGAGTAATCAGGGAATCGGGGAGCAGTACTTC. Translating gives CAWSNQGIGEQYF.